One sample yielded the 9 T cell receptor beta chains listed below, sequenced in a study of immune evolution from preneoplasia to lung adenocarcinoma. The assay was immunoSEQ multiplex PCR, and TCRdb's table has in-frame clones only and misses some. Of tens of thousands of clones listed, about 74% are singletons. What was sequenced was FFPE invasive lung adenocarcinoma tissue. The receptor source for this set is a person in their sixties or seventies with lung adenocarcinoma.

V usage is TRBV14 and J usage is TRBJ2-1; D is undetermined. The V end lost 2 bases, the J end lost 4 bases, and 12 bases lay between the germline ends. The CDR3 extends over 15 amino acids. Germline lookup yields CDR1 SGHDN and CDR2 FVKESK. The CDR3 reads CASSQSQWTYNEQFF. CDR3 nucleotide sequence: TGTGCCAGCAGCCAATCACAGTGGACGTACAATGAGCAGTTCTTC.

V usage is TRBV10-3 and J usage is TRBJ1-6; D call uncertain. The V end lost 3 bases, the J end lost 7 bases, and 7 bases lay between the germline ends. Per germline, CDR1 ENHRY and CDR2 SYGVKD. The CDR3 totals 13 residues. CDR3 bases: TGTGCCATCAGTGAAATGGTCAATTCACCCCTCCACTTT. Residues: CAISEMVNSPLHF.

There are a few counts of this clone. The V call is TRBV6-5, the J call TRBJ2-5; no firm D call. Germline CDR1 and CDR2: MNHEY and SVGAGI. The V and J ends lost 1 base and 0 bases respectively, with 6 bases between them. This CDR3 contains 14 residues. CDR3 loop: CASSYFRDQETQYF. As DNA, the CDR3 is TGTGCCAGCAGTTACTTCCGGGACCAAGAGACCCAGTACTTC.

J is TRBJ2-3 and V is TRBV27; the D is unclear. Between the trimmed V and J ends, which lost 6 bases and 6 bases, there was a span of 10 bases. The germline V gene has CDR1 MNHEY and CDR2 SMNVEV (reference sequence). This CDR3 region has 12 residues. Written as DNA, the CDR3 is TGTGCCAGCAGGGGCCCCCGTGATACGCAGTATTTT. This codes for CASRGPRDTQYF.

This chain connects TRBV28 to TRBJ2-1; no reliable D call. Germline loops: CDR1 MDHEN, CDR2 SYDVKM. V lost 3 bases and J lost 4, with 1 base in between. The CDR3 totals 11 residues. The CDR3 protein is CASSFYNEQFF. CDR3 in DNA: TGTGCCAGCAGTTTTTACAATGAGCAGTTCTTC.

The rearrangement uses TRBV5-4 and TRBJ2-7; D not resolved. Per the germline V gene, CDR1 is SGHNT and CDR2 is YYREEE (reference sequence). V shed 3 bases and J shed 7 bases, with 14 bases lying between them. The CDR3 consists of 13 residues. As DNA, the CDR3 is TGTGCCAGCAGCTCAGACGCGTCCCGGGAGCAGTACTTC. Its protein is CASSSDASREQYF.

The genes are TRBV19 and TRBJ2-5; tentatively, D is TRBD2 (5 bases). The CDR3 is made up of 16 amino acids. Germline CDR1 reads LNHDA; CDR2 reads SQIVND (reference sequence). Trimming removed 6 bases from V and 5 bases from J, with 22 bases in between. The CDR3 loop reads CASRASGIRTSETQYF. The CDR3 nucleotides read TGTGCCAGTAGGGCTTCGGGTATTAGAACTAGTGAGACCCAGTACTTC.

With regard to this clone: The same CDR3 is also encoded by other DNA sequences in this sample. This chain joins TRBV7-9 and TRBJ1-1; 9 bases are shared with TRBD1. The CDR3 has 17 amino acids. V gave up 5 bases and J gave up 0 bases; unmatched junction bases: 10. Germline CDR1 is SEHNR and CDR2 is FQNEAQ (reference sequence). In nucleotides, the CDR3 is TGTGCCAGCAGCATGGGGACAGGGTCTATGATGAACACTGAAGCTTTCTTT. Protein sequence: CASSMGTGSMMNTEAFF.

Regarding this clone: Sequence at one end of the junction differs from germline and may be a read error. The chain employs TRBV18 and TRBJ1-1; possibly TRBD1 for D (6 bases). The length of the CDR3 is 13 residues. Germline-derived CDR1 and CDR2 are KGHSH and LQKENI. CDR3 region: CASSPSADSKRIF. CDR3 DNA: TGTGCCAGCTCACCCTCCGCGGACAGCAAGCGGATCTTT.